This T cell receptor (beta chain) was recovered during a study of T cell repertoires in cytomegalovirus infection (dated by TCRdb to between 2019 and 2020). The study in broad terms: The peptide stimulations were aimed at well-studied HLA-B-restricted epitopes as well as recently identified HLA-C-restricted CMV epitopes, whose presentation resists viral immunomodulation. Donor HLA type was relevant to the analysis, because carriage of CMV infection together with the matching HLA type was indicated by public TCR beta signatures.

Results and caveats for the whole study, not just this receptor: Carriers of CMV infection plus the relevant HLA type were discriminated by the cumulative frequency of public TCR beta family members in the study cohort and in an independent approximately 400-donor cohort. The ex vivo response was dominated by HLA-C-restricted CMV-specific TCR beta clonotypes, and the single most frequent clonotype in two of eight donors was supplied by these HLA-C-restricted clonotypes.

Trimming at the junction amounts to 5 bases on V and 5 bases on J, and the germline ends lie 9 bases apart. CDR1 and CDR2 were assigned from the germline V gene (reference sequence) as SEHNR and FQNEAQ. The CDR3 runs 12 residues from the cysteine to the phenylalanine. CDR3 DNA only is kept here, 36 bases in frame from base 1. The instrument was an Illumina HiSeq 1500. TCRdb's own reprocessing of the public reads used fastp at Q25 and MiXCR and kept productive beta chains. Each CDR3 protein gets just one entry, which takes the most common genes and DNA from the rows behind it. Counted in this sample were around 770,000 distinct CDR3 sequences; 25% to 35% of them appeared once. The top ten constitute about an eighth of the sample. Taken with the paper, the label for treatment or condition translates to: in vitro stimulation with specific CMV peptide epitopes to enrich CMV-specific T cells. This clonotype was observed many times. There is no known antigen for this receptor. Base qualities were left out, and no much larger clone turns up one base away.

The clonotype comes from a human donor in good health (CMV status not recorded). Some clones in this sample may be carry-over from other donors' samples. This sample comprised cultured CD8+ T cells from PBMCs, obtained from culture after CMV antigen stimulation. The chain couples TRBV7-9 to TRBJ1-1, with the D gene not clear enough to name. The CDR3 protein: CASSHGRTEAFF. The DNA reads TGTGCCAGCAGCCACGGGCGGACTGAAGCTTTCTTT. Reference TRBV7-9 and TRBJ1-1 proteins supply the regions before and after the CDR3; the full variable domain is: DTGVSQNPRHKITKRGQNVTFRCDPISEHNRLYWYRQTLGQGPEFLTYFQNEAQLEKSRLLSDRFSAERPKGSFSTLEIQRTEQGDSAMYLCASSHGRTEAFFGQGTRLTVV.